The 29 T cell receptor beta chains presented below share a single source sample, sequenced in a study of response to subunit inactivated influenza vaccine. TCRdb reprocessed the RT-PCR reads with MiXCR, giving one entry per CDR3 protein. The sample holds over 650,000 distinct CDR3 sequences, approximately 17% seen once. The sequenced sample was PBMCs from blood, obtained roughly 5 days after vaccination. The receptor source for this set is a man aged 50-59 years who received an inactivated influenza vaccine.

The V call is TRBV5-1, the J call TRBJ2-3; tentative D call: TRBD1 (5 bases). CDR3 length equals 15 residues. CDR1 is SGHRS, CDR2 YFSETQ, per germline. V lost 5 bases to trimming and J lost 2 bases, with 15 bases between them. For the CDR3, the DNA is TGCGCCAGCAGTGATCTAGGGGTTTCCACAGATACGCAGTATTTT. This gives the protein CASSDLGVSTDTQYF.

The V gene is TRBV29-1, the J gene TRBJ1-1; TRBD1 might be the D (5 bases). The V and J ends lost 2 bases and 1 base respectively, with 8 bases between them. The CDR3 is made up of 13 amino acids. The V gene's germline CDR1 is SQVTM and CDR2 ANQGSEA. The CDR3: CSVEYTGNTEAFF. CDR3 DNA sequence: TGCAGCGTTGAATATACAGGGAACACTGAAGCTTTCTTT.

The rearrangement joins TRBV7-9 to TRBJ1-2; 7 bases align to TRBD1. The V gene's germline CDR1 is SEHNR and CDR2 FQNEAQ (reference sequence). Trimming cost V 4 bases and J 2 bases; bases outside gene matches: 7. The CDR3 is made up of 15 amino acids. CDR3 residues: CASSSTGDLNYGYTF. The CDR3 coding sequence is TGTGCCAGCAGCTCAACAGGGGATTTGAACTATGGCTACACCTTC.

The V and J genes are TRBV11-2 and TRBJ2-1; TRBD2 matches 9 bases. CDR1 is SGHAT, CDR2 FQNNGV, per germline. CDR3 length: 19 residues. V dropped 0 bases and J dropped 0; count of bases not matched to a gene: 9. The CDR3 region is CASSLDPGLAPSSYNEQFF. The CDR3 nucleotides are TGTGCCAGCAGCTTAGATCCGGGACTAGCACCGAGCTCCTACAATGAGCAGTTCTTC.

This clonotype was recorded a few times. V gene TRBV5-1 combines with J gene TRBJ2-7, with 9 bases fitting TRBD2. The length of the CDR3 is 15 residues. Germline V CDR1 and CDR2: SGHRS, YFSETQ. Trimming cost V 4 bases and J 7 bases; bases outside gene matches: 12. The CDR3 reads CASSTGTSMVGEQYF. The CDR3 region has the DNA TGCGCCAGCAGCACCGGGACTAGCATGGTCGGGGAGCAGTACTTC.

J is TRBJ2-5 and V is TRBV7-8; 9 nucleotides match TRBD1. V dropped 1 base and J dropped 5; count of bases not matched to a gene: 17. Germline V gene sequence: CDR1 SGHVS, CDR2 FQNEAQ. This CDR3 has 19 residues. The CDR3 DNA reads as TGTGCCAGCAGCTTAGACCCACCCTCGACAGGGGGTACTTGGGAGACCCAGTACTTC. Amino acids: CASSLDPPSTGGTWETQYF.

V gene TRBV12-3 or TRBV12-4 combines with J gene TRBJ1-4; no definite D call. Trimming removed 3 bases at V and 7 bases at J, with 9 bases between. This CDR3 comprises 13 residues. This chain's CDR3 is CASSLLSFEKLFF. The CDR3 DNA follows: TGTGCCAGCAGTTTGCTCAGTTTTGAAAAACTGTTTTTT.

The chain has TRBV25-1 and TRBJ2-5; a possible D gene is TRBD2 (6 bases). In germline, CDR1 is MGHDK, CDR2 SYGVNS. The V gene lost 5 bases and the J gene lost 5 bases, with 15 bases spanning the gap. The CDR3 is 14 amino acids. The CDR3 DNA reads TGTGCCAGCAGTCAGGACTATCTGGCGGAGACCCAGTACTTC. This codes for CASSQDYLAETQYF. Full variable domain (outside the CDR3, taken from reference TRBV25-1 and TRBJ2-5): EADIYQTPRYLVIGTGKKITLECSQTMGHDKMYWYQQDPGMELHLIHYSYGVNSTEKGDLSSESTVSRIRTEHFPLTLESARPSHTSQYLCASSQDYLAETQYFGPGTRLLVL.

The chain combines TRBV5-1 with TRBJ2-3; 9 nucleotides align to TRBD1. The germline V gene has CDR1 SGHRS and CDR2 YFSETQ. Trimming at V came to 4 bases and at J to 5 bases, leaving 5 bases not matched to a gene. CDR3 length equals 14 residues. The CDR3 protein is CASSRDREGDTQYF. The CDR3 DNA reads TGCGCCAGCAGCCGGGACAGGGAAGGAGATACGCAGTATTTT.

The chain joins TRBV6-5 to TRBJ2-7; D is unresolved. Germline-derived CDR1 and CDR2 are MNHEY and SVGAGI. The CDR3 loop spans 15 amino acids. V lost 7 bases, J lost 1 base, and 17 bases lay in between. DNA of the CDR3: TGTGCCAGCATGTTGTTTGATTATCAATCCTACGAGCAGTACTTC. It is translated as CASMLFDYQSYEQYF.

The chain employs TRBV4-1 and TRBJ2-7; 7 bases are shared with TRBD2. Trimming cost V 4 bases and J 2 bases; bases outside gene matches: 11. Per the germline V gene, CDR1 is MGHRA and CDR2 is YSYEKL. The CDR3 is made up of 16 amino acids. The CDR3 nucleotides read TGCGCCAGCAGCCCGGGGGGAGGAACGGATGCCTACGAGCAGTACTTC. Translation gives CASSPGGGTDAYEQYF.

CDR3 DNA: TGTGCCAGCAGCTTAGTCCCCCTAAGTCTCGGGGGGAAGGATACGCAGTATTTT. Its translation: CASSLVPLSLGGKDTQYF. This chain links TRBV11-2 with TRBJ2-3; TRBD2 agrees at 7 bases. The germline CDR1 and CDR2 sequences are SGHAT and FQNNGV. The J segment lost 6 bases and the V segment lost 1 base, leaving 16 bases of the junction unmatched. The CDR3 length is 18 residues.

This clonotype has only a few counts. V gene TRBV5-1 combines with J gene TRBJ1-1, with TRBD1 identical over 8 bases. The CDR3 is 14 amino acids. V shed 4 bases and J 4 bases; nucleotides not matched to a gene: 6. The germline gives CDR1 SGHRS, CDR2 YFSETQ. CDR3 bases: TGCGCCAGCAGCGCACACGACAGGGGCACTGAAGCTTTCTTT. Amino acids: CASSAHDRGTEAFF.

The chain's CDR3 is CASSEARGWMGETQYF. DNA for the CDR3: TGTGCCAGCAGTGAAGCAAGAGGGTGGATGGGAGAGACCCAGTACTTC. V usage is TRBV2 and J usage is TRBJ2-5; possible D gene TRBD2, 5 bases. CDR1 SNHLY and CDR2 FYNNEI come from the germline V gene. V was clipped by 0 bases and J by 4 bases, with 15 bases between them. CDR3 length: 16 residues.

Many counts were recorded for this clonotype. The gene calls are TRBV4-3 and TRBJ2-1; D remains unclear. This CDR3 is built from 15 residues. The ends were cut back, 1 base at V and 0 bases at J, with 7 bases in the middle. Germline loops: CDR1 LGHNA, CDR2 YSLEER. The CDR3 loop reads CASSQADTSYNEQFF. The CDR3 DNA follows: TGCGCCAGCAGCCAAGCTGACACCTCCTACAATGAGCAGTTCTTC.

The sample holds a few counts of this clonotype. Written as DNA, the CDR3 is TGTGCCAGCAGTTTAGAACACAGCAACTATGGCTACACCTTC. Translated: CASSLEHSNYGYTF. The V gene is TRBV12-3 or TRBV12-4, the J gene TRBJ1-2; D is ambiguous. The CDR3 sequence is 14 residues long. V lost 1 base and J lost 2, with 8 bases in between.

This sequence joins TRBV20-1 and TRBJ2-1; 11 bases fit TRBD2. The CDR3 runs to 14 residues. V lost 6 bases to trimming and J lost 11 bases; unmatched junction nucleotides: 12. Germline V gives CDR1 DFQATT, CDR2 SNEGSKA (reference sequence). CDR3 in amino acids: CSAIRLAGPEKQFF. The CDR3 nucleotides read TGCAGTGCCATCAGACTAGCGGGACCGGAGAAGCAGTTCTTC.

This chain joins TRBV6-1 and TRBJ2-7; 7 nucleotides line up with TRBD2. J gave up 6 bases and V 6 bases, and 8 bases lay outside the gene matches. Germline loops: CDR1 MNHNS, CDR2 SASEGT. The CDR3 totals 13 residues. CDR3 amino acids: CASSQPGTTEQYF. CDR3 nucleotides: TGTGCCAGCAGCCAGCCCGGGACTACCGAGCAGTACTTC.

This clonotype came up a few times. The chain combines TRBV12-3 or TRBV12-4 with TRBJ2-3; D not certain. The length of the CDR3 is 13 residues. Between the trimmed V and J ends, which lost 4 bases and 6 bases, there was a span of 11 bases. The DNA of the CDR3 is TGTGCCAGCAGTTCCCCCGTGGAGGATACGCAGTATTTT. Translated, it gives CASSSPVEDTQYF.

This clonotype showed up many times. This sequence joins TRBV7-2 and TRBJ2-1, with TRBD2 matching 8 bases. Trimming at V came to 2 bases and at J to 10 bases, leaving 1 base not matched to a gene. Germline V gene data show CDR1 as SGHTA and CDR2 as FQGNSA. The length of the CDR3 is 12 residues. CDR3 sequence: CASSLRLAEQFF. CDR3 sequence (DNA): TGTGCCAGCAGCTTACGACTAGCGGAGCAGTTCTTC.

The chain joins TRBV12-3 or TRBV12-4 to TRBJ1-5, with 7 nucleotides matching TRBD1. The V and J ends lost 5 bases and 4 bases, in that order; junction bases with no gene match: 2. The CDR3 extends over 13 amino acids. CDR3 protein: CASSTTGNQPQHF. The DNA for the CDR3 is TGTGCCAGCAGTACGACAGGGAATCAGCCCCAGCATTTT.

The chain couples TRBV6-5 to TRBJ2-4; D unresolved. The CDR3 sequence is 15 residues long. Trimming took 0 bases from V and 0 from J, leaving 6 bases between them. Per the germline V gene, CDR1 is MNHEY and CDR2 is SVGAGI. In DNA form, the CDR3 reads TGTGCCAGCAGTTACTCGAACCTAGCCAAAAACATTCAGTACTTC. This encodes CASSYSNLAKNIQYF.

The chain carries TRBV20-1 and TRBJ1-5, with 8 bases fitting TRBD1. The germline V gene has CDR1 DFQATT and CDR2 SNEGSKA (reference sequence). J gave up 4 bases and V 6 bases, and 11 bases lay outside the gene matches. The CDR3 loop spans 15 amino acids. The CDR3 region has the DNA TGCAGTGCCACGCCCTGGACAGGGCGAAATCAGCCCCAGCATTTT. As protein: CSATPWTGRNQPQHF.

In its sample, this clonotype was seen a few times. V and J are TRBV4-1 and TRBJ1-6; D not resolved. Trimming stripped 3 bases from V and 9 bases from J, with 12 bases between. This CDR3 is 14 amino acids long. Germline CDR1 and CDR2: MGHRA and YSYEKL. DNA for the CDR3: TGCGCCAGCAGCCACCAAACAGTGCGTTCACCCCTCCACTTT. This encodes CASSHQTVRSPLHF.

This clonotype was recorded a few times. V usage is TRBV12-3 or TRBV12-4 and J usage is TRBJ1-3, with D tentatively TRBD1 (6 bases). The CDR3 is made up of 17 amino acids. The V end lost 0 bases, the J end lost 1 base, and 13 bases lay between the germline ends. CDR3 in amino acids: CASSLALTQGSGNTIYF. The CDR3 nucleotides read TGTGCCAGCAGTTTAGCGCTTACCCAGGGGTCTGGAAACACCATATATTTT.

The genes are TRBV7-2 and TRBJ2-2, with 7 bases aligning to TRBD1. In germline, CDR1 is SGHTA, CDR2 FQGNSA. This CDR3 comprises 17 residues. With 5 bases clipped from V and 1 base from J, the junction kept 10 bases outside the gene matches. The CDR3 loop is CASSQQIGGVNTGELFF. As DNA, the CDR3 is TGTGCCAGCAGCCAGCAAATAGGGGGCGTGAACACCGGGGAGCTGTTTTTT.

The chain employs TRBV4-3 and TRBJ2-1; no definite D call. The CDR3 has 18 amino acids. V lost 4 bases and J 0 bases, leaving 19 bases between the germline ends. The germline CDR1 and CDR2 sequences are LGHNA and YSLEER. The CDR3 nucleotides read TGCGCCAGCAGCCTCCATCGGAGAAGACAACACTCCTACAATGAGCAGTTCTTC. This encodes CASSLHRRRQHSYNEQFF.

The J gene is TRBJ2-5, the V gene TRBV2, with TRBD2 matching over 8 bases. This CDR3 has 16 amino acids. Germline assignment: CDR1 SNHLY and CDR2 FYNNEI. Unmatched junction bases numbered 4, after V lost 0 bases and J lost 1 base. CDR3 loop: CASSEALAGPQETQYF. The CDR3 nucleotides are TGTGCCAGCAGTGAAGCTTTAGCGGGACCCCAAGAGACCCAGTACTTC.

The chain has TRBV10-3 and TRBJ2-1, with TRBD1 identical over 7 bases. The CDR3 consists of 14 residues. Germline values: CDR1 ENHRY, CDR2 SYGVKD. The V gene end was trimmed by 3 bases and the J gene end by 10 bases; junction bases not matched to a gene: 9. CDR3 nucleotide sequence: TGTGCCATCAGTGACTCGCGACAGGGCGACGAGCAGTTCTTC. Amino acid sequence: CAISDSRQGDEQFF.